A single sample gave rise to the 14 T cell receptor beta chains below, sequenced in a study of cytomegalovirus exposure and HLA in healthy donors. The PCR made use of 60 Vbeta and 13 Jbeta primers. Repertoires were generated with immunoSEQ multiplex PCR, while TCRdb's copy carries only in-frame clones and drops some. Among 100,000 or so clones listed, approximately 81% were seen once. The sequenced sample consisted of PBMCs. The receptors here all came from a man aged 25-45 years in good health and CMV-seronegative.

The V and J genes are TRBV4-3 and TRBJ2-5; TRBD2 might be the D (6 bases). Trimming removed 0 bases at V and 4 bases at J, with 15 bases between. Germline V gene data show CDR1 as LGHNA and CDR2 as YSLEER. The CDR3 consists of 16 residues. This CDR3 reads CASSQDRQGGGETQYF. The DNA for the CDR3 is TGCGCCAGCAGCCAAGATCGCCAGGGAGGAGGAGAGACCCAGTACTTC.

The V gene is TRBV29-1, the J gene TRBJ2-5; D unclear. CDR1 and CDR2 (germline): SQVTM, ANQGSEA. The V end was cut by 5 bases, the J end by 5 bases, with 12 bases between. CDR3 length equals 12 residues. The CDR3 nucleotides are TGCAGCGTTAAAGTGGTCCGGGAGACCCAGTACTTC. Protein: CSVKVVRETQYF.

The chain couples TRBV7-8 to TRBJ2-3, with D maybe TRBD1 (5 bases). Germline CDR1 reads SGHVS; CDR2 reads FQNEAQ. Trimming took 3 bases from V and 2 from J, leaving 9 bases between them. The CDR3 is 14 residues long. The CDR3 sequence: CASSFKGITDTQYF. For the CDR3, the DNA is TGTGCCAGCAGCTTTAAGGGGATCACAGATACGCAGTATTTT. The full variable domain, with the rest looked up from reference TRBV7-8 and TRBJ2-3, is GAGVSQSPRYKVAKRGQDVALRCDPISGHVSLFWYQQALGQGPEFLTYFQNEAQLDKSGLPSDRFFAERPEGSVSTLKIQRTQQEDSAVYLCASSFKGITDTQYFGPGTRLTVL.

The rearrangement joins TRBV5-6 to TRBJ2-2; 12 bases line up with TRBD1. Germline V CDR1 and CDR2: SGHDT, YYEEEE. V shed 4 bases, J shed 7 bases, and the junction held 5 bases outside the gene matches. CDR3 length: 15 amino acids. CDR3 amino acids: CASSRDRGRGGELFF. The CDR3 DNA reads as TGTGCCAGCAGCCGGGACAGGGGGCGCGGCGGGGAGCTGTTTTTT.

The rearrangement joins TRBV6-5 to TRBJ1-1; D not resolved. The CDR3 extends over 16 amino acids. Germline CDR1 MNHEY, CDR2 SVGAGI. The V and J ends lost 0 bases and 0 bases respectively, with 11 bases between them. CDR3 sequence (DNA): TGTGCCAGCAGTTACTCGAGGGTATTCATGAACACTGAAGCTTTCTTT. The encoded protein is CASSYSRVFMNTEAFF.

A single count supports this clone. This chain joins TRBV5-1 and TRBJ1-2; 10 bases are a match to TRBD1. Per the germline V gene, CDR1 is SGHRS and CDR2 is YFSETQ. Germline trimming cut 4 bases from V and 8 bases from J; bases unmatched to any gene: 11. CDR3 length: 15 amino acids. The CDR3 reads CASSKGTGADWGYTF. In DNA form, the CDR3 reads TGCGCCAGCAGCAAAGGGACAGGGGCCGATTGGGGCTACACCTTC. The variable domain in full, with the rest retrieved from reference TRBV5-1 and TRBJ1-2, is KAGVTQTPRYLIKTRGQQVTLSCSPISGHRSVSWYQQTPGQGLQFLFEYFSETQRNKGNFPGRFSGRQFSNSRSEMNVSTLELGDSALYLCASSKGTGADWGYTFGSGTRLTVV.

This clone was seen once. This chain connects TRBV6-1 to TRBJ1-5; D is undetermined. CDR3 length: 15 residues. V lost 1 base and J 7 bases, leaving 14 bases between the germline ends. Looked up from germline, CDR1 is MNHNS and CDR2 is SASEGT. The CDR3 DNA sequence: TGTGCCAGCAGTGAAGTCCCGGGGAAAGGCCAGCCCCAGCATTTT. This encodes CASSEVPGKGQPQHF.

This chain uses TRBV12-5 with TRBJ2-5, with D tentatively TRBD1 (5 bases). CDR3 length equals 13 residues. Germline V CDR1 and CDR2: LGHNT, FRNRAP. V was clipped by 7 bases and J by 2 bases, with 11 bases between them. The CDR3 DNA sequence: TGTGCTAGTGTCGACAGAAAACAAGAGACCCAGTACTTC. Its translation: CASVDRKQETQYF.

The rearrangement uses TRBV6-4 and TRBJ2-3; TRBD2 aligns across 7 bases. Germline CDR1 reads MRHNA; CDR2 reads SNTAGT. The length of the CDR3 is 14 residues. The trim removed 3 bases at V and 4 bases at J, leaving 4 bases unmatched. CDR3 bases: TGTGCCAGCAGTGAAAGCGGGGCCCCAGATACGCAGTATTTT. As protein: CASSESGAPDTQYF.

The genes are TRBV5-4 and TRBJ1-2; D is unclear. V was pared by 0 bases and J by 1 base, with 10 bases between. The CDR3 covers 15 residues. Per germline, CDR1 SGHNT and CDR2 YYREEE (reference sequence). CDR3 region: CASSLAVTYNYGYTF. The CDR3 DNA follows: TGTGCCAGCAGCTTGGCCGTCACCTATAACTATGGCTACACCTTC.

V and J are TRBV4-3 and TRBJ1-2, with D possibly matching TRBD1 (6 bases). V gave up 0 bases and J gave up 7 bases, with 15 bases separating them. CDR1 LGHNA and CDR2 YSLEER come from the germline V gene. There are 15 residues in the CDR3. The CDR3 loop is CASSQDYGGGFGYTF. The DNA for the CDR3 is TGCGCCAGCAGCCAAGATTACGGCGGGGGCTTTGGCTACACCTTC.

The chain is built from TRBV6-5 and TRBJ1-4; TRBD1 matches at 7 bases. From germline, CDR1 is MNHEY and CDR2 SVGAGI. Unmatched junction bases numbered 1, after V lost 2 bases and J lost 1 base. There are 15 residues in the CDR3. DNA of the CDR3: TGTGCCAGCAGTTACGGGGACAGAACTAATGAAAAACTGTTTTTT. This gives the protein CASSYGDRTNEKLFF.

The chain employs TRBV9 and TRBJ2-1; 7 bases map to TRBD2. V dropped 0 bases and J dropped 9; count of bases not matched to a gene: 6. Germline V gives CDR1 SGDLS, CDR2 YYNGEE. The CDR3 is 14 amino acids. The CDR3 DNA sequence: TGTGCCAGCAGCGTAGAGCGAACTAGCGTTGAGCAGTTCTTC. Encoded protein: CASSVERTSVEQFF.

The CDR3 region has the DNA TGTGCCAGTCAGGACAGGGGTCCCTACGAGCAGTACTTC. Residues: CASQDRGPYEQYF. The chain recombines TRBV9 with TRBJ2-7; 9 bases agree with TRBD1. The CDR3 totals 13 residues. Germline CDR1 and CDR2: SGDLS and YYNGEE. J lost 2 bases, V lost 8 bases, and 5 bases had no gene match. Filled out from reference TRBV9 and TRBJ2-7, the complete variable domain reads DSGVTQTPKHLITATGQRVTLRCSPRSGDLSVYWYQQSLDQGLQFLIQYYNGEERAKGNILERFSAQQFPDLHSELNLSSLELGDSALYFCASQDRGPYEQYFGPGTRLTVT.